This entry lists 27 T cell receptor beta chains sequenced from one sample in a study of T cells in Graves' hyperthyroidism and ophthalmopathy. RNA transcripts provided the source from which TCR beta CDR3 regions were amplified. First-round RT-PCR with HTBI primers amplified the TCR CDR3 region. MiXCR, applied by TCRdb to the multiplex PCR reads, yields one record per CDR3 protein. Of 300,000 to 400,000 distinct CDR3 sequences listed, roughly 18% are singletons. Sequencing used blood. These receptors were taken from a man younger than 35 with Graves' ophthalmopathy.

This clonotype was found many times. The rearrangement links TRBV11-2 to TRBJ2-1; 8 nucleotides line up with TRBD2. The V gene's germline CDR1 is SGHAT and CDR2 FQNNGV. J was trimmed by 7 bases and V by 5 bases; bases with no gene match: 1. The CDR3 is 12 residues long. CDR3 region: CASSRGGNEQFF. The DNA of the CDR3 is TGTGCCAGCAGCCGGGGGGGGAATGAGCAGTTCTTC.

The gene calls are TRBV4-1 and TRBJ2-3; 8 bases are a match to TRBD2. The CDR3 spans 13 residues. J was trimmed by 5 bases and V by 8 bases; bases with no gene match: 6. Germline V CDR1 and CDR2: MGHRA, YSYEKL. The CDR3 DNA reads TGCGCCAGCGAGGGACTAGTGAAAGATACGCAGTATTTT. Translation gives CASEGLVKDTQYF.

This clonotype occurred many times. The chain joins TRBV5-1 to TRBJ1-1; D uncertain. The CDR3 totals 14 residues. V gave up 4 bases and J gave up 5 bases, with 15 bases separating them. The germline gives CDR1 SGHRS, CDR2 YFSETQ. CDR3 sequence: CASSDMGGETEAFF. The CDR3 DNA follows: TGCGCCAGCAGCGACATGGGTGGGGAGACTGAAGCTTTCTTT.

This clonotype has more than one count but fewer than ten. The chain is built from TRBV7-9 and TRBJ2-7; D not resolved. V was shortened by 1 base and J by 9 bases, with 7 bases between the two germline ends. Germline lookup yields CDR1 SEHNR and CDR2 FQNEAQ (reference sequence). The CDR3 contains 11 residues. CDR3: CASSLDPVQYF. The CDR3 DNA is TGTGCCAGCAGCTTAGACCCGGTGCAGTACTTC.

The chain has TRBV20-1 and TRBJ2-7; D is possibly TRBD1 (5 bases). The CDR3 runs to 13 residues. Trimming removed 6 bases at V and 2 bases at J, with 14 bases between. Germline V gives CDR1 DFQATT, CDR2 SNEGSKA (reference sequence). The CDR3: CSAAATVTYEQYF. For the CDR3, the DNA is TGCAGTGCCGCCGCGACAGTCACCTACGAGCAGTACTTC.

This clonotype came up a few times. The chain links TRBV10-2 to TRBJ2-3; TRBD1 is a possible D gene (6 bases). The germline CDR1 and CDR2 sequences are WSHSY and SAAADI. V gave up 5 bases and J gave up 2 bases, with 14 bases separating them. This CDR3 has 15 amino acids. The CDR3 is CASSTGHLPTDTQYF. The CDR3 DNA reads as TGCGCCAGCAGTACGGGACATCTGCCCACAGATACGCAGTATTTT.

V and J are TRBV4-2 and TRBJ2-1, with D uncertain. Trimming stripped 6 bases from V and 7 bases from J, with 19 bases between. The germline V gene encodes CDR1 LGHNA and CDR2 YNFKEQ. The CDR3 length is 15 residues. The DNA of the CDR3 is TGTGCCAGCAGTCGGAGTCAGAGTCTAGGGAATGAGCAGTTCTTC. It codes for CASSRSQSLGNEQFF.

This clonotype was found once. This sequence joins TRBV9 and TRBJ2-1; D remains unclear. Germline CDR1 SGDLS, CDR2 YYNGEE. V lost 0 bases, J lost 7 bases, and 11 bases lay in between. The CDR3 is 14 residues long. CDR3: CASSVGPSQNEQFF. The CDR3 DNA follows: TGTGCCAGCAGCGTAGGCCCCTCCCAGAATGAGCAGTTCTTC.

The table lists this clonotype with many counts. The chain is built from TRBV3-1 and TRBJ2-3; 10 positions match TRBD1. J gave up 3 bases and V 4 bases, and 10 bases lay outside the gene matches. This CDR3 is 17 amino acids long. Germline-derived CDR1 and CDR2 are LGHDT and YNNKEL (reference sequence). The CDR3 sequence: CASSRLGDRGRTDTQYF. The CDR3 nucleotides read TGTGCCAGCAGCCGGCTAGGAGACAGGGGGCGAACAGATACGCAGTATTTT.

A remark on this clonotype: An end of the junction differs from the germline gene, which may be a read error. The J gene is TRBJ2-1, the V gene TRBV9; D is undetermined. Germline CDR1 is SGDLS and CDR2 is YYNGEE. The CDR3 is made up of 12 amino acids. CDR3 sequence: CASSTSHNEQFF. CDR3 DNA: TGTGCCAGCAGCACCTCCCACAATGAGCAGTTCTTC. The full variable domain, rest sourced from reference TRBV9 and TRBJ2-1, is DSGVTQTPKHLITATGQRVTLRCSPRSGDLSVYWYQQSLDQGLQFLIQYYNGEERAKGNILERFSAQQFPDLHSELNLSSLELGDSALYFCASSTSHNEQFFGPGTRLTVL.

This rearrangement joins TRBV5-8 to TRBJ1-2, with 9 bases lining up with TRBD1. The J segment lost 8 bases and the V segment lost 4 bases, leaving 9 bases of the junction unmatched. The CDR3 extends over 14 amino acids. Germline V gene sequence: CDR1 SGHTS, CDR2 YDEGEE. The CDR3 loop reads CASSLLQGAGGYTF. In nucleotides, the CDR3 is TGTGCCAGCAGCCTCTTACAGGGGGCGGGAGGCTACACCTTC.

This clonotype appeared many times. V and J are TRBV12-3 or TRBV12-4 and TRBJ2-3, with a possible D match to TRBD2 (6 bases). This CDR3 is built from 16 residues. Trimming stripped 6 bases from V and 0 bases from J, with 16 bases between. CDR3 in amino acids: CASSFGLSGSTDTQYF. The DNA for the CDR3 is TGTGCCAGCAGCTTCGGCCTTAGCGGAAGCACAGATACGCAGTATTTT.

This clonotype was counted only a few times. This rearrangement joins TRBV3-1 to TRBJ2-7; a weak D match, TRBD1 (6 bases). V gave up 4 bases and J gave up 3 bases, with 13 bases separating them. Germline CDR1 and CDR2: LGHDT and YNNKEL (reference sequence). The CDR3 sequence is 14 residues long. CDR3 DNA: TGTGCCAGCAGCCCACACCGGGACAACTACGAGCAGTACTTC. Amino acid sequence: CASSPHRDNYEQYF.

In its sample, this clonotype was seen many times. V gene TRBV11-2 combines with J gene TRBJ2-3; maybe TRBD2 (5 bases). Germline loops: CDR1 SGHAT, CDR2 FQNNGV. The CDR3 extends over 14 amino acids. The V and J ends lost 3 bases and 5 bases respectively, with 12 bases between them. In DNA, the CDR3 is TGTGCCAGCAGCTTCGAATTACGGGGAGATACGCAGTATTTT. It yields the protein CASSFELRGDTQYF.

This clonotype was seen ten or more times. The rearrangement links TRBV7-9 to TRBJ2-7; D could derive from TRBD1 or TRBD2 (6 bases each). V lost 6 bases to trimming and J lost 4 bases, with 13 bases between them. The CDR3 is 13 residues long. The germline V gene encodes CDR1 SEHNR and CDR2 FQNEAQ (reference sequence). The CDR3 region has the DNA TGTGCCAGCAGTGGAGGGGGTGGGTACGAGCAGTACTTC. It codes for CASSGGGGYEQYF.

V and J are TRBV5-4 and TRBJ1-6; D is possibly TRBD1 (5 bases). Germline CDR1 SGHNT, CDR2 YYREEE (reference sequence). Trimming shortened V by 4 bases and J by 10 bases, and 18 bases separated the two germline ends. The CDR3 runs 15 residues. CDR3 nucleotides: TGTGCCAGCAGCCCTCCAAGCAGGGTAGGATCACCCCTCCACTTT. Protein sequence: CASSPPSRVGSPLHF.

This clonotype was seen a few times. The rearrangement joins TRBV27 to TRBJ2-3; D not certain. The length of the CDR3 is 13 residues. V was trimmed by 4 bases and J by 1 base, leaving 6 bases between them. Germline CDR1 MNHEY, CDR2 SMNVEV (reference sequence). DNA for the CDR3: TGTGCCAGCAGTTATCGCCGCACAGATACGCAGTATTTT. This encodes CASSYRRTDTQYF.

The chain has TRBV6-1 and TRBJ1-1, with D hard to call. The CDR3 consists of 13 residues. Trimming stripped 7 bases from V and 8 bases from J, with 17 bases between. The germline V gene encodes CDR1 MNHNS and CDR2 SASEGT. This CDR3 is CASIPRTFGEAFF. The CDR3 DNA follows: TGTGCCAGCATCCCCCGGACGTTTGGGGAAGCTTTCTTT.

The chain employs TRBV13 and TRBJ2-1; TRBD2 matches 7 bases. The DNA matches TRBJ2-7 better at its end, which makes the J call doubtful. CDR3 length equals 15 residues. The germline CDR1 and CDR2 sequences are PRHDT and FYEKMQ (reference sequence). The CDR3 is CASSYNGAGVNEQYF. Here the CDR3 DNA reads TGTGCCAGCAGTTACAATGGGGCGGGGGTCAATGAGCAGTACTTC.

The J gene is TRBJ2-1, the V gene TRBV7-3; tentatively, D is TRBD2 (6 bases). CDR1 SGHTA and CDR2 FQGTGA come from the germline V gene. The CDR3 sequence is 13 residues long. Trimming removed 5 bases at V and 7 bases at J, with 12 bases between. As DNA, the CDR3 is TGTGCCAGCAGCCCGGGACTTAAAAATGAGCAGTTCTTC. This codes for CASSPGLKNEQFF.

There are a few counts of this clonotype. The V call is TRBV6-1, the J call TRBJ2-5; the D gene is possibly TRBD1 (5 bases). V lost 6 bases and J 5 bases, leaving 16 bases between the germline ends. Per the germline V gene, CDR1 is MNHNS and CDR2 is SASEGT. The length of the CDR3 is 14 residues. The CDR3 here is CASSLWGEEETQYF. The CDR3 nucleotides read TGTGCCAGCAGCTTATGGGGCGAGGAGGAGACCCAGTACTTC.

In this sample, this clonotype turned up many times. J is TRBJ1-1 and V is TRBV20-1; no firm D call. With 5 bases removed from V and 4 bases from J, the gap between germline ends came to 11 bases. Germline-derived CDR1 and CDR2 are DFQATT and SNEGSKA (reference sequence). The CDR3 has 12 amino acids. The CDR3 is CSADARGTEAFF. The CDR3 region has the DNA TGCAGTGCTGACGCTAGAGGCACTGAAGCTTTCTTT.

With respect to this clonotype: A clone one base away is much larger, so this may be a read error. J is TRBJ2-1 and V is TRBV20-1; 7 nucleotides line up with TRBD1. The tail of the sequence fits TRBJ2-7 better, so the J call may be wrong. There are 16 residues in the CDR3. Germline CDR1 is DFQATT and CDR2 is SNEGSKA (reference sequence). The DNA of the CDR3 is TGCAGTGCTAGAGATCTGACAGGGAACTCCTACAATGAGCAGTACTTC. As protein: CSARDLTGNSYNEQYF.

The chain couples TRBV27 to TRBJ2-2; 9 positions agree with TRBD1. With 4 bases clipped from V and 3 bases from J, the junction kept 6 bases outside the gene matches. CDR3 length: 16 residues. Germline V gives CDR1 MNHEY, CDR2 SMNVEV (reference sequence). The CDR3 is CASSSPGTGYTGELFF. The CDR3 DNA reads as TGTGCCAGCAGTTCCCCCGGGACAGGGTACACCGGGGAGCTGTTTTTT.

Ten or more counts support this clonotype. The chain employs TRBV2 and TRBJ1-2; D is ambiguous. Germline V gives CDR1 SNHLY, CDR2 FYNNEI. The length of the CDR3 is 14 residues. V lost 1 base and J 4 bases, leaving 10 bases between the germline ends. The CDR3 sequence is CASSEEVGGYGYTF. In DNA, the CDR3 is TGTGCCAGCAGTGAAGAGGTCGGCGGCTATGGCTACACCTTC.

A single count supports this clonotype. The chain joins TRBV9 to TRBJ1-2; maybe TRBD1 (6 bases). This CDR3 contains 16 residues. Per germline, CDR1 SGDLS and CDR2 YYNGEE. V lost 6 bases, J lost 0 bases, and 18 bases lay in between. CDR3 nucleotides: TGTGCCAGCACCCATGGGAGGGGGGGGTCTAACTATGGCTACACCTTC. This translates into CASTHGRGGSNYGYTF.

This clonotype was recorded many times. The J gene is TRBJ2-2, the V gene TRBV3-1, with TRBD2 matching over 7 bases. V lost 6 bases and J lost 5; bases outside the gene matches: 9. Germline CDR1 and CDR2: LGHDT and YNNKEL (reference sequence). This CDR3 region has 15 residues. The CDR3 is CASSPPSGLTGELFF. The CDR3 coding sequence is TGTGCCAGCAGTCCACCTAGCGGTTTGACCGGGGAGCTGTTTTTT.